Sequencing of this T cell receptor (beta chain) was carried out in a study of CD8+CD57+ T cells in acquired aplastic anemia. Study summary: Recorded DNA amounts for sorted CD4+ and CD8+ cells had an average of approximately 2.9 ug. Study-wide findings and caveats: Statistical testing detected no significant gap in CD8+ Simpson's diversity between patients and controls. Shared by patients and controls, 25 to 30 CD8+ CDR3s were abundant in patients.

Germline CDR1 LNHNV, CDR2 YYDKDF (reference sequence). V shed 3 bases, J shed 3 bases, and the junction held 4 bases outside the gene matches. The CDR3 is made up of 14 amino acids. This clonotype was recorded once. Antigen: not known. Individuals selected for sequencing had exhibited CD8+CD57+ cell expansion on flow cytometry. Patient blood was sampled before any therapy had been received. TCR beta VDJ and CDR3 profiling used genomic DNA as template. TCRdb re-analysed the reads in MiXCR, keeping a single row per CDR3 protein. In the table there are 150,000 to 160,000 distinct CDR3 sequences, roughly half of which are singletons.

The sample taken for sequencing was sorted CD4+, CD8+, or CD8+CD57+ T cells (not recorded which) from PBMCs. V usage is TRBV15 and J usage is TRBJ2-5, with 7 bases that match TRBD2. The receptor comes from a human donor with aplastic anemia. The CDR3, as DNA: TGTGCCACCAGCAGGCCAGGGACTAAAGAGACCCAGTACTTC. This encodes CATSRPGTKETQYF.